This is a list of T cell receptor beta chains from one sample in a study of blood T cell repertoires in COVID-19. Profiled with immunoSEQ multiplex PCR; TCRdb holds only in-frame clones, not every one. This table has more than 95,000 clones, almost 90% appearing once. Sequencing was carried out using peripheral blood. These receptors were taken from a human donor in a cohort sampled during active COVID-19. Both conserved end residues are part of each CDR3. The D gene is left open where the match is weak. Part of the rows lack a size; the others show once, few, many or a class for expanded clones.

v_gene	j_gene	d_gene	abundance	CDR3nt	CDR3aa
TRBV9	TRBJ2-2	-	-	TGTGCCAGCAGCGTCTATTCCACCGGGGAGCTGTTTTTT	CASSVYSTGELFF
TRBV7-2	TRBJ2-5	TRBD2	-	TGTGCCAGCAGCTTAGCCCAGCGGGGGGGTCTGGAGACCCAGTACTTC	CASSLAQRGGLETQYF
TRBV5-1	TRBJ2-5	TRBD2	-	TGCGCCAGCAGCTTGGCTGGGACTAGCGGGGCGAGGGAGACCCAGTACTTC	CASSLAGTSGARETQYF
TRBV24-1	TRBJ2-7	-	-	TGTGCCACCAGTGATTCCGCGACAGTAGGCGTTCGCGAGCAGTACTTC	CATSDSATVGVREQYF
TRBV2	TRBJ1-4	TRBD1	-	TGTGCCAGCAGTAGACAGGGAGTGGCTAATGAAAAACTGTTTTTT	CASSRQGVANEKLFF
TRBV27	TRBJ2-7	TRBD1	once	TGTGCCAGCCGGGACAGGGCGCCCCACGAGCAGTACTTC	CASRDRAPHEQYF
TRBV7-9	TRBJ2-3	-	-	TGTGCCAGCAGCTTAGTTTCAAGCACAGATACGCAGTATTTT	CASSLVSSTDTQYF
TRBV28	TRBJ2-7	TRBD1	-	TGTGCCAGCAGTTCCCCGCAGGGGGCGCGCTACGAGCAGTACTTC	CASSSPQGARYEQYF
TRBV24-1	TRBJ1-1	TRBD1	-	TGTGCCACCAGTGATTTAGGGCAGGGGGACACTGAAGCTTTCTTT	CATSDLGQGDTEAFF
TRBV11-2	TRBJ2-7	-	-	TGTGCCAGCAGCTTAGGATCAGGGGTAGGCGAGCAGTACTTC	CASSLGSGVGEQYF
TRBV6-2/TRBV6-3	TRBJ1-5	TRBD1	-	TGTGCCAGCAGTTACACGGACAGGGTTCAGCCCCAGCATTTT	CASSYTDRVQPQHF
TRBV6-5	TRBJ1-6	-	-	TGTGCCAGCAGTCGACAGGAGTATTCACCCCTCCACTTT	CASSRQEYSPLHF
TRBV29-1	TRBJ2-5	TRBD2	-	TGCAGCGCCTCTAGCGGACAAGAGACCCAGTACTTC	CSASSGQETQYF
TRBV5-1	TRBJ2-1	-	-	TGCGCCAGCGCCTCTCAGGGGGGAGACTACAATGAGCAGTTCTTC	CASASQGGDYNEQFF
TRBV5-4	TRBJ2-7	-	-	TGTGCCAGCAGCTTCCGGGACTTGGGCTCCTACGAGCAGTACTTC	CASSFRDLGSYEQYF
TRBV29-1	TRBJ2-3	TRBD1	-	TGCAGCGTCGTTGGACAGGGGACAGATACGCAGTATTTT	CSVVGQGTDTQYF
TRBV4-1	TRBJ2-2	-	-	TGCGCCAGCAGCCGAGGGGGGGCTCGTGGCACCGGGGAGCTGTTTTTT	CASSRGGARGTGELFF
TRBV28	TRBJ1-2	TRBD1	-	TGTGCCAGCAGTTCGACAGGGGCTGTCTTATTGGGCTACACCTTC	CASSSTGAVLLGYTF
TRBV5-1	TRBJ1-1	TRBD1	-	TGCGCCAGCAGCTGGGGGACAGGGGGCACTGAAGCTTTCTTT	CASSWGTGGTEAFF
TRBV19	TRBJ1-2	TRBD1	-	TGTGCCAGTAGTCTACTGGGACAGGGATATGGCTACACCTTC	CASSLLGQGYGYTF
TRBV7-9	TRBJ1-5	-	-	TGTGCCAGCAGCCCCGAGGGAACGGCATATCAGCCCCAGCATTTT	CASSPEGTAYQPQHF
TRBV5-4	TRBJ2-1	TRBD2	-	TGTGCCAGCAGCGGAGGGAGGGGCTACAATGAGCAGTTCTTC	CASSGGRGYNEQFF
TRBV9	TRBJ1-2	-	-	TGTGCCAGCAGCGTAGAACAGGGCTATGGCTACACCTTC	CASSVEQGYGYTF
TRBV11-3	TRBJ2-3	TRBD2	-	TGTGCCAGCAGCTCGACCGAGCGGGACCCAGATACGCAGTATTTT	CASSSTERDPDTQYF
TRBV10-3	TRBJ2-5	-	-	TGTGCCATCAGTGGGGGGAGGGAGACCCAGTACTTC	CAISGGRETQYF
TRBV5-6	TRBJ1-1	-	-	TGTGCCAGCAGCTTGGTAAGGGGCAGGATCGGGAACACTGAAGCTTTCTTT	CASSLVRGRIGNTEAFF
TRBV19	TRBJ1-6	TRBD1	few	TGTGCCAGTAGGAATAAACAGGGGGCGCCCCTCCACTTT	CASRNKQGAPLHF
TRBV19	TRBJ2-7	TRBD1	-	TGTGCCAGTAGTAGCACAGGGGGACCCTACGAGCAGTACTTC	CASSSTGGPYEQYF
TRBV12-3/TRBV12-4	TRBJ2-7	-	once	TGTGCCAGCAGTATTCAGTTCTACGAGCAGTACTTC	CASSIQFYEQYF
TRBV30	TRBJ2-5	TRBD1	-	TGTGCCTGGAACAGGGGGCCGGGCCAAGAGACCCAGTACTTC	CAWNRGPGQETQYF
TRBV7-9	TRBJ2-1	TRBD2	-	TGTGCCAGCAGCTTAGGAGCGGGGGGGCTGAATGAGCAGTTCTTC	CASSLGAGGLNEQFF
TRBV10-3	TRBJ1-5	-	few	TGTGCCATCAGTGAGTCCGCCACCCGACAGCCAAGGCAGCCCCAGCATTTT	CAISESATRQPRQPQHF
TRBV4-3	TRBJ2-5	-	-	TGCGCCAGCAGCCAAGGAGGGGGGGAAAATATTGTTTCAGAGACCCAGTACTTC	CASSQGGGENIVSETQYF
TRBV5-1	TRBJ2-5	TRBD1	-	TGCGCCAGCAGCTATGGGACAGGGGAGGAGACCCAGTACTTC	CASSYGTGEETQYF